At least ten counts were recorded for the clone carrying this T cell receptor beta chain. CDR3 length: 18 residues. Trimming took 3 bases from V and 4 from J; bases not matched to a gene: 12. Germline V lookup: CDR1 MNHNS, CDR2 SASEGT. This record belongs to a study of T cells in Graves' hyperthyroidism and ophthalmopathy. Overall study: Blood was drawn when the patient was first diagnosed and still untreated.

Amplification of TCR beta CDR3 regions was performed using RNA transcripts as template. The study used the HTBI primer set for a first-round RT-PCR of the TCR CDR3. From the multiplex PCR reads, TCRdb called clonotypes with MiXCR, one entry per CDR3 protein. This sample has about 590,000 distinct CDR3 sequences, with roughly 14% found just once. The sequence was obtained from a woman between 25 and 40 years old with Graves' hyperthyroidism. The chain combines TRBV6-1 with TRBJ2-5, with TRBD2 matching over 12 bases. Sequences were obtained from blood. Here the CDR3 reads CASSELLAGGAQRETQYF. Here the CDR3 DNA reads TGTGCCAGCAGTGAGCTCCTAGCGGGAGGGGCCCAACGAGAGACCCAGTACTTC.